The 6 T cell receptor beta chains below come from one sample, sequenced in a study of T-cell reconstitution after alpha-beta-depleted transplantation in children. Unique molecular identifiers tagged the TCRbeta library. TCRdb re-called the PCR reads with MiXCR, one entry per CDR3 protein. The data show around 370,000 distinct CDR3 sequences, under 20% seen once. The sample was PBMCs, mostly from graft donor cells, taken 360 days after TCRalphabeta/CD19-depleted stem cell transplant. The source of these receptors is a male patient between 2 and 9 years old who had a stem cell transplant for acute lymphoblastic leukemia, so the T cells may come from the graft donor.

This chain connects TRBV27 to TRBJ1-5; no definite D call. CDR3 size: 15 residues. Deletions cut 5 bases from V and 5 bases from J, with 16 bases between. The germline CDR1 and CDR2 sequences are MNHEY and SMNVEV (reference sequence). The CDR3 DNA is TGTGCCAGCAGTCAAGGGAGATATGGGGATCAGCCCCAGCATTTT. Its protein is CASSQGRYGDQPQHF.

This clonotype was observed many times. The CDR3 sequence is CASRFFPPGQGFYEQYF. As DNA, the CDR3 is TGTGCCAGCAGGTTTTTTCCCCCGGGACAGGGCTTTTACGAGCAGTACTTC. The chain links TRBV6-1 to TRBJ2-7; 9 bases are shared with TRBD1. V trimming: 6 bases; J trimming: 4 bases; junction bases outside the gene matches: 16. The germline CDR1 and CDR2 sequences are MNHNS and SASEGT. This CDR3 comprises 17 residues.

The V and J genes are TRBV2 and TRBJ2-7; the match to TRBD1 covers 9 bases. V trimming: 1 base; J trimming: 4 bases; junction bases outside the gene matches: 8. The CDR3 length is 16 residues. CDR1 and CDR2 from the germline V gene are SNHLY and FYNNEI. The CDR3 nucleotides are TGTGCCAGCAGTGAAGGCCCGGGGACAGGGCGATACGAGCAGTACTTC. Translation: CASSEGPGTGRYEQYF.

There are a few counts of this clonotype. The chain links TRBV4-1 to TRBJ2-1; 8 bases match TRBD2. The junction had 6 bases not matched to a gene; V was cut back by 0 bases and J by 5 bases. This CDR3 spans 16 amino acids. The V gene's germline CDR1 is MGHRA and CDR2 YSYEKL. The CDR3 region is CASSQDQGLGNNEQFF. CDR3 bases: TGCGCCAGCAGCCAAGATCAGGGACTAGGCAACAATGAGCAGTTCTTC.

In its sample, this clonotype was seen many times. The V gene is TRBV5-1, the J gene TRBJ1-6; 11 positions match TRBD1. The trim removed 4 bases at V and 10 bases at J, leaving 7 bases unmatched. Per the germline V gene, CDR1 is SGHRS and CDR2 is YFSETQ. The CDR3 contains 15 residues. The CDR3 region has the DNA TGCGCCAGCAGCCTCCGGGACAGGGGGGACTCACCCCTCCACTTT. This encodes CASSLRDRGDSPLHF.

CDR3 in amino acids: CASSWTSRRLNEQFF. The DNA of the CDR3 is TGTGCCAGCAGTTGGACGTCTCGACGACTAAATGAGCAGTTCTTC. The rearrangement uses TRBV12-3 or TRBV12-4 and TRBJ2-1; maybe TRBD2 (5 bases). Trimming removed 4 bases at V and 7 bases at J, with 17 bases between. The length of the CDR3 is 15 residues.